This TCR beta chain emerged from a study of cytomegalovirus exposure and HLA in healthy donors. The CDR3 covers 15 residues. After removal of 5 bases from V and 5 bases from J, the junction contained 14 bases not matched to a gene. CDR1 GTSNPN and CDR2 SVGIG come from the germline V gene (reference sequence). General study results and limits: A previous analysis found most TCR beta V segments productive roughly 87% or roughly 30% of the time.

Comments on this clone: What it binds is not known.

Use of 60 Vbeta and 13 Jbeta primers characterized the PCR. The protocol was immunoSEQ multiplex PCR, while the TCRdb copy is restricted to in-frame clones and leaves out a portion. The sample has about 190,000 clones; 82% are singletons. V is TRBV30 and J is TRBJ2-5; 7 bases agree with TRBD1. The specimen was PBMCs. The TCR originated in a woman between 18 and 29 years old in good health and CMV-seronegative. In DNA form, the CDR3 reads TGTGCCTGGCTTGATCTGGACAGGATCTACGAGACCCAGTACTTC. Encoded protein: CAWLDLDRIYETQYF.